The sequence of this T cell receptor beta chain was determined in a study of cytomegalovirus exposure and HLA in healthy donors. Nominally healthy donors were sampled, though unrecorded immune exposures were likely. Germline values: CDR1 MNHEY, CDR2 SVGAGI. V shed 8 bases and J shed 0 bases, with 13 bases lying between them. This CDR3 region has 15 residues. Points on this clone: Its antigen is unidentified.

PCR primers comprised 60 Vbeta and 13 Jbeta primers. Generated by immunoSEQ multiplex PCR, the TCRdb table keeps only in-frame clones and is missing some. The data show approximately 190,000 clones, approximately 70% seen once. General study points: The listing of 150 to 200 TCR beta chains classed them as cytomegalovirus-associated. In a later analysis, at a false discovery rate of 0.05, some 17,000 TCR beta sequences were associated with HLA alleles.

The source is a man in his forties in good health and CMV-seropositive. The sequencing sample was made of PBMCs. The J gene is TRBJ1-4, the V gene TRBV6-5, with D hard to call. The CDR3 loop is CASGRGAATNEKLFF. The CDR3 DNA reads TGTGCCAGCGGCCGAGGCGCTGCAACTAATGAAAAACTGTTTTTT.